This TCR beta chain was retrieved from a study of Ad26.COV2.S vaccination and SARS-CoV-2 variants. The study's findings and limits: Estimates derived from TCR breadth and depth analyses may have underestimated total T cell responses.

CDR3 length equals 15 residues. Germline V gives CDR1 LGHNT, CDR2 FRNRAP. Trimming stripped 3 bases from V and 1 base from J, with 13 bases between. Treatment described: 15 to 20 received Ad26.COV2.S at low or high dose, single or two shots; 5 received placebo; per-sample allocation not given. Each sample was drawn 63 days after the first injection (of vaccine or placebo). Regarding this clone: Its antigen is unknown.

Sequencing was performed with immunoSEQ multiplex PCR; in TCRdb, only in-frame clones are kept and a portion is missing. The sample includes fewer than 900,000 clones, roughly 90% seen only once; the top ten take about 1.5%. The source is a person aged 18-65 years who received the Ad26.COV2.S COVID-19 vaccine or a placebo. The chain uses TRBV12-5 and TRBJ2-7; D may be TRBD1 (5 bases). Material: peripheral blood, obtained in a trial of Ad26.COV2.S vaccine versus placebo. CDR3 loop: CASGFSDTSSYEQYF. The CDR3 region has the DNA TGTGCTAGTGGTTTCTCGGACACCTCGTCCTACGAGCAGTACTTC.